This note documents a single T cell receptor (beta chain) sequence. Its antigen is unknown. Base qualities were left out, and no much larger clone turns up one base away. This sample was included in a study of T cell changes during pregnancy in multiple sclerosis (dated by TCRdb to the late 2010s). Concerning the study at large: The study looked at changes in the T cell repertoire across pregnancy in women with multiple sclerosis.

Libraries were prepared through the immunoSEQ multiplex PCR assay. Here the immuneACCESS table is served through TCRdb, limited to in-frame sequences with V and J called. Missing clones are a known gap in these copies; in checked studies unresolved V genes cover under half, and the rest lacks a known reason. This sample holds about 100,000 clones; roughly 90% were observed only once. The top ten clones comprise roughly 2% of the sample. According to the germline V gene, CDR1 reads SGHRS and CDR2 reads YFSETQ. Inclusive of the bounding cysteine and phenylalanine, the CDR3 is 14 residues long. The DNA shown is the 42-base CDR3, in frame from base 1. V and J are trimmed by 3 bases and 5 bases, and the gene matches miss 7 bases of the junction.

This receptor was obtained from a female donor with multiple sclerosis, enrolled in a pregnancy study. Rearrangement joined TRBV5-1 to TRBJ1-2; a stretch of 7 junction bases matches TRBD1. This sample comprised peripheral blood, obtained after pregnancy. The DNA is as follows: TGCGCCAGCAGCTCAACCGGGACAGCTTATGGCTACACCTTC. Its coded protein is CASSSTGTAYGYTF.